Shown below are 19 T cell receptor beta chains from a single sample sequenced in a study of identical twins. Using its own MiXCR run on the 5' RACE reads, TCRdb lists one record per CDR3 protein. The data contain 500,000 to 550,000 distinct CDR3 sequences, 20% to 25% of them singletons. The same data also went into a second study, on yellow fever vaccine responses in identical twins.

Sequencing input: CD4+ T cells sorted from blood. The origin of the receptors is a woman aged 18-30 years in good health.

This clonotype has only a few counts. The rearrangement uses TRBV5-1 and TRBJ1-1; 9 bases fit TRBD1. Germline V CDR1 and CDR2: SGHRS, YFSETQ. The V and J ends lost 3 bases and 5 bases, in that order; junction bases with no gene match: 17. This CDR3 spans 18 amino acids. In nucleotides, the CDR3 is TGCGCCAGCAGCTCCCAAACCGGGACAGGGAATAAGCCAACTGAAGCTTTCTTT. It translates to CASSSQTGTGNKPTEAFF.

Only a few counts were recorded for this clonotype. This chain links TRBV14 with TRBJ2-7, with TRBD2 matching 8 bases. Germline V gene data show CDR1 as SGHDN and CDR2 as FVKESK. The CDR3 spans 15 residues. After removal of 3 bases from V and 4 bases from J, the junction contained 8 bases not matched to a gene. The CDR3 coding sequence is TGTGCCAGCAGCCAGGGTAGCGGGACTATTTACGAGCAGTACTTC. Its translation: CASSQGSGTIYEQYF.

Only a few counts were recorded for this clonotype. This chain links TRBV29-1 with TRBJ2-3, with unresolved D. The CDR3 length is 11 residues. CDR1 and CDR2 from the germline V gene are SQVTM and ANQGSEA. The V end was cut by 4 bases, the J end by 5 bases, with 7 bases between. CDR3: CSVGTGDTQYF. DNA of the CDR3: TGCAGCGTTGGGACGGGAGATACGCAGTATTTT.

This clonotype has more than one count but fewer than ten. This sequence joins TRBV20-1 and TRBJ1-1; D unresolved. CDR1 is DFQATT, CDR2 SNEGSKA, per germline (reference sequence). V was pared by 4 bases and J by 1 base, with 7 bases between. The CDR3 contains 12 residues. CDR3 coding DNA: TGCAGTGCTAAACTGGGGAACACTGAAGCTTTCTTT. It translates to CSAKLGNTEAFF.

The table lists this clonotype with a few counts. CDR3 sequence reads: CASSQGLLAGRAQETQYF. CDR3 nucleotide sequence: TGTGCCAGCAGCCAAGGGCTTCTAGCGGGGCGGGCTCAAGAGACCCAGTACTTC. V gene TRBV4-2 combines with J gene TRBJ2-5; 9 positions match TRBD2. CDR1 LGHNA and CDR2 YNFKEQ come from the germline V gene. This CDR3 has 18 amino acids. V gave up 1 base and J gave up 2 bases; unmatched junction bases: 11.

The V gene is TRBV9, the J gene TRBJ2-2; D might be TRBD2 (5 bases). The germline CDR1 and CDR2 sequences are SGDLS and YYNGEE. The V end lost 0 bases, the J end lost 4 bases, and 10 bases lay between the germline ends. The CDR3 has 15 amino acids. CDR3 in amino acids: CASSVVSGSTGELFF. In DNA, the CDR3 is TGTGCCAGCAGCGTAGTATCGGGGTCCACCGGGGAGCTGTTTTTT.

This clonotype appeared a few times. The chain is built from TRBV20-1 and TRBJ1-1; unclear D gene. CDR3 length: 11 amino acids. Germline V CDR1 and CDR2: DFQATT, SNEGSKA (reference sequence). Trimming pared 6 bases from V and 8 bases from J, leaving 13 bases between. CDR3: CSAQLDLEAFF. The CDR3 bases are TGCAGTGCGCAGCTAGATTTAGAAGCTTTCTTT.

J is TRBJ2-1 and V is TRBV29-1, with 8 bases that match TRBD2. The ends lost 7 bases at V and 6 bases at J; junction bases unmatched: 14. This CDR3 is 15 amino acids long. The germline gives CDR1 SQVTM, CDR2 ANQGSEA. The CDR3 bases are TGCAGCGCAGTGGGTCGGGGGGGGCCAGGCAATGAGCAGTTCTTC. Encoded protein: CSAVGRGGPGNEQFF.

This chain uses TRBV20-1 with TRBJ2-3; 8 bases are a match to TRBD2. Trimming removed 2 bases from V and 4 bases from J; junction bases left unmatched: 2. The germline CDR1 and CDR2 sequences are DFQATT and SNEGSKA (reference sequence). The CDR3 is 13 residues long. The CDR3 loop is CSARTSGSDTQYF. CDR3 nucleotides: TGCAGTGCTAGAACTAGCGGATCAGATACGCAGTATTTT.

The J gene is TRBJ1-3, the V gene TRBV12-3 or TRBV12-4; D unresolved. CDR3 length: 14 amino acids. The V and J ends lost 5 bases and 0 bases respectively, with 8 bases between them. CDR3 loop: CASSRAGSGNTIYF. DNA for the CDR3: TGTGCCAGCAGTAGAGCAGGCTCTGGAAACACCATATATTTT.

This clonotype was observed a handful of times. This rearrangement joins TRBV20-1 to TRBJ1-2; possibly TRBD1 for D (5 bases). The CDR3 is made up of 14 amino acids. Germline values: CDR1 DFQATT, CDR2 SNEGSKA (reference sequence). Trimming pared 0 bases from V and 2 bases from J, leaving 10 bases between. The CDR3 here is CSARDWGRNYGYTF. The CDR3, as DNA: TGCAGTGCTAGAGATTGGGGACGGAACTATGGCTACACCTTC.

This clonotype was counted at least ten times. The chain recombines TRBV6-6 with TRBJ2-1; D remains ambiguous. Germline assignment: CDR1 MNHNY and CDR2 SVGAGI (reference sequence). The CDR3 covers 12 residues. Between the trimmed V and J ends, which lost 5 bases and 5 bases, there was a span of 7 bases. The CDR3 reads CASSTGDNEQFF. The CDR3 region has the DNA TGTGCCAGCAGTACCGGAGACAATGAGCAGTTCTTC.

The count of this clonotype is one. The V and J genes are TRBV20-1 and TRBJ2-3; TRBD2 matches at 9 bases. The CDR3 spans 17 residues. Germline values: CDR1 DFQATT, CDR2 SNEGSKA (reference sequence). V lost 0 bases, J lost 3 bases, and 10 bases stayed unmatched. CDR3 sequence reads: CSARESGGRGATDTQYF. Written as DNA, the CDR3 is TGCAGTGCTAGAGAGAGCGGGGGGCGGGGGGCTACAGATACGCAGTATTTT.

The V gene is TRBV6-5, the J gene TRBJ2-1; the D gene is possibly TRBD1 (6 bases). CDR3 length: 13 amino acids. Germline V CDR1 and CDR2: MNHEY, SVGAGI. Trimming removed 2 bases at V and 12 bases at J, with 14 bases between. The CDR3 loop is CASSYATGKGQFF. For the CDR3, the DNA is TGTGCCAGCAGTTACGCTACAGGGAAAGGGCAGTTCTTC.

CDR3 amino acids: CSARAQNIQYF. CDR3 nucleotide sequence: TGCAGTGCAAGGGCCCAGAACATTCAGTACTTC. V is TRBV20-1 and J is TRBJ2-4, with D hard to call. The CDR3 runs 11 residues. Trimming stripped 6 bases from V and 7 bases from J, with 10 bases between. Germline V gene sequence: CDR1 DFQATT, CDR2 SNEGSKA (reference sequence).

This chain uses TRBV5-1 with TRBJ2-3; 8 bases line up with TRBD2. Per germline, CDR1 SGHRS and CDR2 YFSETQ. This CDR3 is 16 amino acids long. V was pared by 4 bases and J by 0 bases, with 7 bases of the junction left unmatched. As DNA, the CDR3 is TGCGCCAGCAGCGACGCTAGCGGGTTCAGCACAGATACGCAGTATTTT. Protein sequence: CASSDASGFSTDTQYF.

This chain uses TRBV12-3 or TRBV12-4 with TRBJ2-5; the match to TRBD1 covers 7 bases. V gave up 3 bases and J gave up 5 bases; unmatched junction bases: 15. This CDR3 region has 17 residues. The CDR3 sequence: CASSLSHRGPLGETQYF. The CDR3 DNA is TGTGCCAGCAGTTTGTCCCACAGGGGCCCCTTGGGTGAGACCCAGTACTTC.

For the CDR3, the DNA is TGCGCCAGCAGCTCCCTAGCGCCAAACTACGAGCAGTACTTC. Translation gives CASSSLAPNYEQYF. This chain connects TRBV5-1 to TRBJ2-7; D is perhaps TRBD2 (6 bases). CDR3 length equals 14 residues. Germline CDR1 SGHRS, CDR2 YFSETQ. Trimming pared 3 bases from V and 3 bases from J, leaving 13 bases between.

V is TRBV20-1 and J is TRBJ2-7; D is uncertain. The V gene lost 5 bases and the J gene lost 6 bases, with 5 bases spanning the gap. This CDR3 has 9 amino acids. Germline V lookup: CDR1 DFQATT, CDR2 SNEGSKA (reference sequence). The chain's CDR3 is CSAPGEQYV. The CDR3 nucleotides read TGCAGTGCTCCTGGCGAGCAGTACGTC.